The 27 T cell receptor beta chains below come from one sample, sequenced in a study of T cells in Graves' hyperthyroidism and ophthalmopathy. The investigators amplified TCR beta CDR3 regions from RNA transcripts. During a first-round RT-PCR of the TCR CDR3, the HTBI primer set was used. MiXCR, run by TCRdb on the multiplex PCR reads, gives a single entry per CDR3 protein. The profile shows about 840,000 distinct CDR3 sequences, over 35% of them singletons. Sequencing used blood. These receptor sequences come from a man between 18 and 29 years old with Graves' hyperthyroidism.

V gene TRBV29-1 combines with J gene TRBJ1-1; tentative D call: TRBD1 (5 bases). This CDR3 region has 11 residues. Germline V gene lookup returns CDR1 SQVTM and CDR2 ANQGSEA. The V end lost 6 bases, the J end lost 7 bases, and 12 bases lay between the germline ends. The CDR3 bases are TGCAGCGTCGAGGACACTAATGAAGCTTTCTTT. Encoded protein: CSVEDTNEAFF.

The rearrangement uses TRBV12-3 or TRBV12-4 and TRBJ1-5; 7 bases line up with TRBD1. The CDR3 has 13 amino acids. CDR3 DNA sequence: TGTGCTAGTGGCAGGGACAGTCGTCAGCCCCAGCATTTT. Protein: CASGRDSRQPQHF.

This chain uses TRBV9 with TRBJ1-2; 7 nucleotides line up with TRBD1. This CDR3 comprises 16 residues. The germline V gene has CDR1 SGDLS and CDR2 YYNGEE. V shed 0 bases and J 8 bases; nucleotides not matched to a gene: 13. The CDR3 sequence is CASSVVQGQGSIGYTF. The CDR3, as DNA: TGTGCCAGCAGCGTAGTACAGGGGCAGGGAAGTATCGGCTACACCTTC. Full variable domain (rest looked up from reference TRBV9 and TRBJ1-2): DSGVTQTPKHLITATGQRVTLRCSPRSGDLSVYWYQQSLDQGLQFLIQYYNGEERAKGNILERFSAQQFPDLHSELNLSSLELGDSALYFCASSVVQGQGSIGYTFGSGTRLTVV.

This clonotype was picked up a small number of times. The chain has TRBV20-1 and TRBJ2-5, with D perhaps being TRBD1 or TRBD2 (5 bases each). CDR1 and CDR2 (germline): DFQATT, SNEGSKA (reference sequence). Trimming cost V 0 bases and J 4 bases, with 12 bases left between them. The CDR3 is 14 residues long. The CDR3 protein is CSAREGTGIETQYF. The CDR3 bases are TGCAGTGCTAGAGAGGGGACGGGGATAGAGACCCAGTACTTC.

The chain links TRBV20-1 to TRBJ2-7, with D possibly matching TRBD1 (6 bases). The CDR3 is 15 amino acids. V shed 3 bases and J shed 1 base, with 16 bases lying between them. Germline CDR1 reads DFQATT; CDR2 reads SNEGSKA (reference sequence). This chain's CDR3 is CSASGGRGQSYEQYF. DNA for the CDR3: TGCAGTGCTAGTGGGGGCCGGGGCCAGTCCTACGAGCAGTACTTC.

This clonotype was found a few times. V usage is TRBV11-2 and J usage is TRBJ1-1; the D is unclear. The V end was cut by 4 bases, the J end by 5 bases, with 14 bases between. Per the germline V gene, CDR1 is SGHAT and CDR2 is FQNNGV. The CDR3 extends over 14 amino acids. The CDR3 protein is CASSSIRRRTEAFF. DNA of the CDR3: TGTGCCAGCAGCTCAATTCGAAGGCGTACTGAAGCTTTCTTT.

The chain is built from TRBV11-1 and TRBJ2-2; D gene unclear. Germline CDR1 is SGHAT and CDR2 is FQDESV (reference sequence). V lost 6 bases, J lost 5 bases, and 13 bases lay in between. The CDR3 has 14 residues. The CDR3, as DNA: TGTGCCAGCAGATACCCGGTCGTAACCGGGGAGCTGTTTTTT. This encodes CASRYPVVTGELFF.

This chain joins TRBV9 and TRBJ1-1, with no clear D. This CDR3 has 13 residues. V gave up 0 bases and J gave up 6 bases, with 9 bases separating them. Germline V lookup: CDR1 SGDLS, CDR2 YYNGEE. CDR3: CASSVAESPEAFF. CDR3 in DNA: TGTGCCAGCAGCGTAGCTGAGAGTCCTGAAGCTTTCTTT.

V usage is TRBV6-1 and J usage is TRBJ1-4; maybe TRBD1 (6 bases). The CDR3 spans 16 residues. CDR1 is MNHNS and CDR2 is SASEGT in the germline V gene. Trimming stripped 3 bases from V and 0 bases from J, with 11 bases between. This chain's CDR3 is CASSDDRHATNEKLFF. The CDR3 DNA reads TGTGCCAGCAGTGACGACAGGCACGCAACTAATGAAAAACTGTTTTTT.

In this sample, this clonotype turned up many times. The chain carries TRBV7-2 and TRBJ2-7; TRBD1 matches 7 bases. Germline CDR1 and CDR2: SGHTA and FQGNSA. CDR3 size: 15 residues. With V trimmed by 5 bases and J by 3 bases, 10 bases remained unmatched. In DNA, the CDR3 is TGTGCCAGCAGCCAGAGTGCAGGGACAGACTACGAGCAGTACTTC. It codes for CASSQSAGTDYEQYF.

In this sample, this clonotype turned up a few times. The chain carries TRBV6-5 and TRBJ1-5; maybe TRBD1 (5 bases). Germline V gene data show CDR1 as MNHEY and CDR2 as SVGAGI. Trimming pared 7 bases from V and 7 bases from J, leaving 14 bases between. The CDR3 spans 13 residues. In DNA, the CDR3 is TGTGCCAGCACCCCGGGGGTAGGACAGCCCCAGCATTTT. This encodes CASTPGVGQPQHF.

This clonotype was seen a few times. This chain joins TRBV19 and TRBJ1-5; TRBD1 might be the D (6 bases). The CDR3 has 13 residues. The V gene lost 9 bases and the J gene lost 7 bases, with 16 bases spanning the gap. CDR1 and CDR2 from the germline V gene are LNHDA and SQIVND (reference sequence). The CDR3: CASTGAGRQPQHF. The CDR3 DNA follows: TGTGCCAGCACGGGGGCAGGGCGCCAGCCCCAGCATTTT.

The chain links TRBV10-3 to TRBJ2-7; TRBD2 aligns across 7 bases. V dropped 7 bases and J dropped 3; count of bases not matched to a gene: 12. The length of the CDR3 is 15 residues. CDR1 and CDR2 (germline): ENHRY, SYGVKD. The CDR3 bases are TGTGCCATCAATGGGGGGGGTAGCGGAGACTACGAGCAGTACTTC. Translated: CAINGGGSGDYEQYF.

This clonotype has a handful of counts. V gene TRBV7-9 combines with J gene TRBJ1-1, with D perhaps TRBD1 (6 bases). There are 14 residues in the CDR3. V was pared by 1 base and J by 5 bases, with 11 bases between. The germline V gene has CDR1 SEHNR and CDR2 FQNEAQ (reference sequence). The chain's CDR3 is CASSLEGGKTEAFF. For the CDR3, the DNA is TGTGCCAGCAGCTTAGAAGGGGGGAAGACTGAAGCTTTCTTT.

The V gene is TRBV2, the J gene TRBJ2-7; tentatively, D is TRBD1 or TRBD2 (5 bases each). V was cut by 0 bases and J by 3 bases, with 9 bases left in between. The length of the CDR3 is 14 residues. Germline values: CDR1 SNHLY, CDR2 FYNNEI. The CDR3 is CASSEAPGHYEQYF. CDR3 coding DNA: TGTGCCAGCAGTGAAGCGCCGGGGCACTACGAGCAGTACTTC. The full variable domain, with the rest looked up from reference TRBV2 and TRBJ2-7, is EPEVTQTPSHQVTQMGQEVILRCVPISNHLYFYWYRQILGQKVEFLVSFYNNEISEKSEIFDDQFSVERPDGSNFTLKIRSTKLEDSAMYFCASSEAPGHYEQYFGPGTRLTVT.

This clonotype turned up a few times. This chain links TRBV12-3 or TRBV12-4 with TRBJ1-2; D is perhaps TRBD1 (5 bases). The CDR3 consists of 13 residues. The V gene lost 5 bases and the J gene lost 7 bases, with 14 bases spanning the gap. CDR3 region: CASSANGGLGYTF. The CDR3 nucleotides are TGTGCCAGCAGTGCCAATGGGGGTCTTGGCTACACCTTC.

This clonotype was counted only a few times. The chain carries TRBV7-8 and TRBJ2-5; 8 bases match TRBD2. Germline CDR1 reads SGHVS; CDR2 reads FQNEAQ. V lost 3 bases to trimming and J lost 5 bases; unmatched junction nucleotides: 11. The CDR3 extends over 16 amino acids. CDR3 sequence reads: CASSLAPAGVGETQYF. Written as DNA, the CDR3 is TGTGCCAGCAGCTTGGCCCCAGCGGGAGTCGGGGAGACCCAGTACTTC.

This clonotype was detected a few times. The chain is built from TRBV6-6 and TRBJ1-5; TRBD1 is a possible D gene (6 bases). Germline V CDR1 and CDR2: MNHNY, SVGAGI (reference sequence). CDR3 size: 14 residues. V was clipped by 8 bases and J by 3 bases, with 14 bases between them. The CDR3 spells CASRGAGDNQPQHF. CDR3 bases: TGTGCCAGCCGCGGCGCAGGGGACAATCAGCCCCAGCATTTT.

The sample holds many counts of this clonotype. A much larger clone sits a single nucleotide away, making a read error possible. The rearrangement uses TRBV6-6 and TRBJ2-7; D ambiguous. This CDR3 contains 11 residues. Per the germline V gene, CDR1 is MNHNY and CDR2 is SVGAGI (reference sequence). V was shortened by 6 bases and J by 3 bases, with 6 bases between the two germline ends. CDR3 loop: CASSQVYEQYF. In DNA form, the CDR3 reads TGTGCCAGCAGCCAAGTCTACGAGCAGTACTTC.

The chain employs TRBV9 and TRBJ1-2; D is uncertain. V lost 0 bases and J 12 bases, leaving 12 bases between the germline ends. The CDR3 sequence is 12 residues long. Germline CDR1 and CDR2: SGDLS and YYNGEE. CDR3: CASSVGGGGNTF. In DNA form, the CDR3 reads TGTGCCAGCAGCGTAGGGGGAGGCGGAAACACCTTC.

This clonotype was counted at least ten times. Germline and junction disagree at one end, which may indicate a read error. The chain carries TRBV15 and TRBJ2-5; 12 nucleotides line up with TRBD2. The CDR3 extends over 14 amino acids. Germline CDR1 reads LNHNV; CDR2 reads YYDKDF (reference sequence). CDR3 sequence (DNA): TGTGCCACCAGCAGAAGACTAGCGGGAGAGGCCCAGTACTTC. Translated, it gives CATSRRLAGEAQYF. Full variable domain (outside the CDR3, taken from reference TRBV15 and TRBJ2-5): DAMVIQNPRYQVTQFGKPVTLSCSQTLNHNVMYWYQQKSSQAPKLLFHYYDKDFNNEADTPDNFQSRRPNTSFCFLDIRSPGLGDTAMYLCATSRRLAGEAQYFGPGTRLLVL.

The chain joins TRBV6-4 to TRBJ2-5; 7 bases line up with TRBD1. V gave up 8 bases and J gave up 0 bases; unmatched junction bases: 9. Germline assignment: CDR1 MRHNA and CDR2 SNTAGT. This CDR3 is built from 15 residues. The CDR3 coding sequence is TGTGCCAGCCAATTCCGGGACAGAGACCAAGAGACCCAGTACTTC. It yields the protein CASQFRDRDQETQYF.

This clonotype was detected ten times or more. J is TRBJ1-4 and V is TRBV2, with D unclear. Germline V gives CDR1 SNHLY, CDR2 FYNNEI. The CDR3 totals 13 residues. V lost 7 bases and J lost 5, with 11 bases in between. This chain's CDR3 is CASMGTGNEKLFF. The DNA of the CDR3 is TGTGCCAGCATGGGTACGGGGAATGAAAAACTGTTTTTT.

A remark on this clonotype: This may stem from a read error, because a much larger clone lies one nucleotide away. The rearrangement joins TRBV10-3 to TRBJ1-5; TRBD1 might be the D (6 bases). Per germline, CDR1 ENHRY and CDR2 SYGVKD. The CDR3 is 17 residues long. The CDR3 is CAVSESRGGGVNQPQHF. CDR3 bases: TGTGCCGTCAGTGAGTCGAGGGGAGGGGGGGTAAATCAGCCCCAGCATTTT.

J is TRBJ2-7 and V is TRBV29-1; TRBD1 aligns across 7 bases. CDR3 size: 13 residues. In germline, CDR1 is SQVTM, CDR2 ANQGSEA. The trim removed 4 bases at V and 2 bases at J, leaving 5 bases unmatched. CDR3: CSVGQGSTYEQYF. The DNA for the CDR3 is TGCAGCGTTGGACAGGGCAGTACCTACGAGCAGTACTTC.

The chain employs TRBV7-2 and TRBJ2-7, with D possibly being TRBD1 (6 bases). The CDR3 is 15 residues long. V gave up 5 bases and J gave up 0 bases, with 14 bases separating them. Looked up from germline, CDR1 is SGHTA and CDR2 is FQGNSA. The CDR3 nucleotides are TGTGCCAGCAGCGGGGGACCGGGACACTCCTACGAGCAGTACTTC. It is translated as CASSGGPGHSYEQYF.

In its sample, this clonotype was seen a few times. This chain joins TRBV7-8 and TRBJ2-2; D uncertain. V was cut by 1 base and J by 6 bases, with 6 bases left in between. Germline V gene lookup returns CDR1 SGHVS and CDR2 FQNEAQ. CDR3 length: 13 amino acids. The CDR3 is CASSLDPPGELFF. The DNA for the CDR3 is TGTGCCAGCAGCTTAGACCCCCCCGGGGAGCTGTTTTTT.